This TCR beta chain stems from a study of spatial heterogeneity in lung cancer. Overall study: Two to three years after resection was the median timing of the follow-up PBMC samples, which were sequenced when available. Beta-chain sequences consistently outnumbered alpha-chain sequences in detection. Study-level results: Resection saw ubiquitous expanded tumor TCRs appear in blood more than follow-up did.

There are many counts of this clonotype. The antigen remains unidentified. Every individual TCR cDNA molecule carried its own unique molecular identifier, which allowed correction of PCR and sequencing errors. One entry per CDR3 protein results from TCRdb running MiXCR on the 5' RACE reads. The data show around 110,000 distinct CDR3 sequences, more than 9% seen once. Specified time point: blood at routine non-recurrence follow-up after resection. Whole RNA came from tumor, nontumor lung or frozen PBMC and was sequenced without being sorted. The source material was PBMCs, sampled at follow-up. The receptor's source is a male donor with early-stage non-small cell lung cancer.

The CDR3 is CASIPAWDRGIGGEKLFF. CDR3 nucleotide sequence: TGTGCCAGCATTCCTGCCTGGGACAGGGGCATCGGTGGTGAAAAACTGTTTTTT. The rearrangement joins TRBV6-1 to TRBJ1-4; TRBD1 agrees at 10 bases. The CDR3 extends over 18 amino acids. V was pared by 7 bases and J by 7 bases, with 18 bases of the junction left unmatched. Germline lookup yields CDR1 MNHNS and CDR2 SASEGT.